The 20 T cell receptor beta chains listed next were all sequenced from one sample in a study of T cell clonotyping in hematopoietic cell transplantation. Clones were read by immunoSEQ multiplex PCR, and TCRdb kept only the in-frame ones, dropping some. The table includes just under 7,500 clones, 88% detected once. As to time point: recipient sample about 28 days before transplant, after cytoreduction. The sample consisted of peripheral blood mononuclear cells, taken before stem cell transplant. The receptors were sampled from a man in his sixties with acute myeloid leukemia. Some clones in this sample may be carry-over from other donors' samples.

The rearrangement joins TRBV9 to TRBJ2-1, with unresolved D. This CDR3 has 14 residues. Germline CDR1 is SGDLS and CDR2 is YYNGEE. Trimming took 1 base from V and 6 from J, leaving 11 bases between them. CDR3 nucleotides: TGTGCCAGCAGCGTAAGGTTTGAGTTCAATGAGCAGTTCTTC. As protein: CASSVRFEFNEQFF.

The chain couples TRBV30 to TRBJ1-3; a weak D match, TRBD1 (5 bases). V was pared by 2 bases and J by 2 bases, with 16 bases between. Germline V gene lookup returns CDR1 GTSNPN and CDR2 SVGIG (reference sequence). CDR3 length: 16 residues. CDR3 sequence reads: CAWSPRGRGAGNTIYF. CDR3 nucleotides: TGTGCCTGGAGTCCACGGGGAAGGGGCGCTGGAAACACCATATATTTT.

V usage is TRBV11-2 and J usage is TRBJ1-4, with unresolved D. Trimming left V 0 bases short and J 6 bases short, with 8 bases between. The CDR3 is 14 amino acids. Germline values: CDR1 SGHAT, CDR2 FQNNGV. The CDR3 DNA reads TGTGCCAGCAGCTTAGATCTAAGTTATGAAAAACTGTTTTTT. This translates into CASSLDLSYEKLFF.

The table lists this clone with a few counts. V gene TRBV19 combines with J gene TRBJ1-1, with a tentative D call TRBD1 (6 bases). Looked up from germline, CDR1 is LNHDA and CDR2 is SQIVND (reference sequence). The CDR3 is 15 residues long. Trimming took 4 bases from V and 1 from J, leaving 13 bases between them. In DNA, the CDR3 is TGTGCCAGTAGTACCCAACTGACAGGGAACACTGAAGCTTTCTTT. This encodes CASSTQLTGNTEAFF.

The chain links TRBV29-1 to TRBJ2-7; 9 nucleotides agree with TRBD1. With 6 bases clipped from V and 7 bases from J, the junction kept 7 bases outside the gene matches. The CDR3 totals 12 residues. Germline V gene lookup returns CDR1 SQVTM and CDR2 ANQGSEA. The CDR3 protein is CSVVQGAGEQYF. The CDR3 DNA reads as TGCAGCGTCGTACAGGGGGCAGGGGAGCAGTACTTC.

The chain joins TRBV27 to TRBJ1-2; D gene ambiguous. The CDR3 runs to 13 residues. Germline-derived CDR1 and CDR2 are MNHEY and SMNVEV (reference sequence). V shed 5 bases and J shed 1 base, with 8 bases lying between them. The CDR3 sequence is CASSRYVNYGYTF. CDR3 coding DNA: TGTGCCAGCAGTCGTTACGTTAACTATGGCTACACCTTC.

The chain couples TRBV2 to TRBJ1-2; D is unresolved. Per germline, CDR1 SNHLY and CDR2 FYNNEI. V was pared by 6 bases and J by 4 bases, with 15 bases between. This CDR3 region has 14 residues. CDR3: CASSAQPGGYGYTF. DNA for the CDR3: TGTGCCAGCAGCGCACAGCCCGGCGGCTATGGCTACACCTTC.

The J gene is TRBJ1-2, the V gene TRBV30; a possible D gene is TRBD1 (5 bases). Germline V gene data show CDR1 as GTSNPN and CDR2 as SVGIG (reference sequence). The ends were cut back, 0 bases at V and 7 bases at J, with 15 bases in the middle. CDR3 length: 14 amino acids. The CDR3 loop reads CAWSVNVGTGGYTF. The CDR3 DNA sequence: TGTGCCTGGAGTGTTAACGTTGGGACGGGTGGCTACACCTTC.

The chain has TRBV5-6 and TRBJ2-7, with 7 bases lining up with TRBD1. Germline V gene data show CDR1 as SGHDT and CDR2 as YYEEEE. The CDR3 contains 16 residues. Germline trimming cut 0 bases from V and 2 bases from J; bases unmatched to any gene: 8. CDR3 in DNA: TGTGCCAGCAGCTTGGCCGGGACAGTAATGGCCTACGAGCAGTACTTC. Its protein is CASSLAGTVMAYEQYF.

V and J are TRBV5-4 and TRBJ1-1; D not certain. CDR1 SGHNT and CDR2 YYREEE come from the germline V gene (reference sequence). The CDR3 totals 16 residues. V was clipped by 1 base and J by 4 bases, with 17 bases between them. The DNA for the CDR3 is TGTGCCAGCAGCTTGAGGCCCCGAGCGGGGATCACTGAAGCTTTCTTT. Translated: CASSLRPRAGITEAFF. The full variable domain, completed using reference TRBV5-4 and TRBJ1-1, is ETGVTQSPTHLIKTRGQQVTLRCSSQSGHNTVSWYQQALGQGPQFIFQYYREEENGRGNFPPRFSGLQFPNYSSELNVNALELDDSALYLCASSLRPRAGITEAFFGQGTRLTVV.

This sequence joins TRBV30 and TRBJ2-7; the match to TRBD1 covers 8 bases. Germline-derived CDR1 and CDR2 are GTSNPN and SVGIG (reference sequence). V lost 3 bases to trimming and J lost 3 bases; unmatched junction nucleotides: 7. This CDR3 comprises 14 residues. DNA for the CDR3: TGTGCCTGGAGGAAAGAGGACAGGGACTACGAGCAGTACTTC. It specifies CAWRKEDRDYEQYF.

The V and J genes are TRBV5-1 and TRBJ1-1; 7 bases align to TRBD1. This CDR3 spans 13 amino acids. From germline, CDR1 is SGHRS and CDR2 YFSETQ. Trimming cost V 3 bases and J 5 bases; bases outside gene matches: 4. CDR3 nucleotide sequence: TGCGCCAGCAGCTCGTACAGGGGTACTGAAGCTTTCTTT. It is translated as CASSSYRGTEAFF.

This rearrangement joins TRBV4-1 to TRBJ2-1; 12 bases fit TRBD2. V was clipped by 7 bases and J by 4 bases; unmatched bases: 5. The germline V gene has CDR1 MGHRA and CDR2 YSYEKL. The CDR3 is made up of 15 amino acids. The CDR3 DNA reads as TGCGCCAGCACTCGGACTAGCGGGACGTACAATGAGCAGTTCTTC. Residues: CASTRTSGTYNEQFF.

This chain joins TRBV5-1 and TRBJ1-6, with D perhaps TRBD1 (6 bases). Per the germline V gene, CDR1 is SGHRS and CDR2 is YFSETQ. The CDR3 runs 14 residues. The ends were cut back, 4 bases at V and 7 bases at J, with 12 bases in the middle. CDR3 region: CASSPDRRNSPLHF. In DNA, the CDR3 is TGCGCCAGCAGCCCGGACAGACGAAATTCACCCCTCCACTTT.

The CDR3 protein is CASSLGGLKTQYF. The CDR3 DNA is TGTGCCAGCAGTTTAGGGGGCCTGAAGACCCAGTACTTC. The V call is TRBV28, the J call TRBJ2-5, with a tentative D call TRBD1 (6 bases). This CDR3 region has 13 residues. Trimming took off 2 bases at V and 6 bases at J, with 10 bases between the two ends. Germline CDR1 reads MDHEN; CDR2 reads SYDVKM.

The chain joins TRBV6-6 to TRBJ2-1; possible D gene TRBD2, 6 bases. V lost 6 bases and J 5 bases, leaving 17 bases between the germline ends. Germline CDR1 MNHNY, CDR2 SVGAGI (reference sequence). The CDR3 contains 15 residues. As DNA, the CDR3 is TGTGCCAGCAGGGAAGAGGGGACTCCCCACAATGAGCAGTTCTTC. This codes for CASREEGTPHNEQFF.

J is TRBJ1-5 and V is TRBV15; D not certain. This CDR3 spans 15 amino acids. Deletions cut 0 bases from V and 3 bases from J, with 9 bases between. Germline values: CDR1 LNHNV, CDR2 YYDKDF (reference sequence). In DNA form, the CDR3 reads TGTGCCACCAGCAGAGATGCACAGTACAATCAGCCCCAGCATTTT. This gives the protein CATSRDAQYNQPQHF.

This chain connects TRBV7-2 to TRBJ2-7, with D hard to call. The germline V gene encodes CDR1 SGHTA and CDR2 FQGNSA. V lost 3 bases and J lost 2, with 11 bases in between. The CDR3 is made up of 14 amino acids. The CDR3 spells CASSLGLGAYEQYF. CDR3 DNA: TGTGCCAGCAGCTTGGGGTTGGGTGCCTACGAGCAGTACTTC.

The V gene is TRBV2, the J gene TRBJ2-7; 11 positions match TRBD1. CDR1 and CDR2 from the germline V gene are SNHLY and FYNNEI. The J segment lost 9 bases and the V segment lost 5 bases, leaving 3 bases of the junction unmatched. This CDR3 comprises 12 residues. The CDR3 loop reads CASSSGTGGQYF. As DNA, the CDR3 is TGTGCCAGCAGTTCCGGGACAGGGGGGCAGTACTTC.

J is TRBJ2-7 and V is TRBV5-6; D unresolved. The germline CDR1 and CDR2 sequences are SGHDT and YYEEEE. Trimming stripped 3 bases from V and 4 bases from J, with 8 bases between. The CDR3 is 12 residues long. CDR3 sequence (DNA): TGTGCCAGCAGCTCGGATCTATACGAGCAGTACTTC. It codes for CASSSDLYEQYF.